This T cell receptor beta chain is drawn from a study of cytomegalovirus exposure and HLA in healthy donors. Per germline, CDR1 MNHNS and CDR2 SASEGT. The CDR3 runs to 17 residues. With V trimmed by 4 bases and J by 2 bases, 7 bases remained unmatched. PCR involved 60 Vbeta and 13 Jbeta primers. Using immunoSEQ multiplex PCR, the repertoire was profiled, and TCRdb retains in-frame clones only, with some absent. Its table lists roughly 220,000 clones. Source material: PBMCs. This TCR was sampled from a girl aged 2 to 10 in good health and CMV-seropositive. The chain carries TRBV6-1 and TRBJ2-5; 13 bases align to TRBD2. This CDR3 reads CASSGPRTSGSQETQYF. CDR3 bases: TGTGCCAGCAGTGGCCCAAGGACTAGCGGGAGTCAAGAGACCCAGTACTTC.